This T cell receptor beta chain appears in the sequencing data of a study of blood T cell repertoires in COVID-19. Whole-study context: The study drew acute and convalescent COVID-19 samples from the United States, Italy and Spain. T cells, B-cell-depleted T cells, or PBMCs supplied cDNA or gDNA.

The germline CDR1 and CDR2 sequences are SGHTA and FQGNSA. This CDR3 is 13 amino acids long. Trimming removed 2 bases at V and 2 bases at J, with 6 bases between. Assay used: immunoSEQ multiplex PCR; TCRdb lists only in-frame clones, some missing. The sample lists roughly 51,000 clones; 90% were seen once. This chain joins TRBV7-2 and TRBJ2-5; D unresolved. The sequence came from a man in his 70s with acute or convalescent COVID-19. The sequenced sample was peripheral blood. CDR3 residues: CASSLWPQETQYF. The CDR3 region has the DNA TGTGCCAGCAGCTTATGGCCGCAAGAGACCCAGTACTTC.